The present TCR beta chain was sequenced within a study of CD8 T cells in ankylosing spondylitis. Study conclusions and caveats: Ankylosing spondylitis blood seemed to carry a telltale TCR beta motif made of several highly homologous variants. Matched ankylosing spondylitis synovial fluid reportedly showed significant enrichment of disease-linked clones. There were earlier reports of some motif variants in reactive arthritis synovial fluid and blood.

CDR1 is SGDLS, CDR2 YYNGEE, per germline. V dropped 3 bases and J dropped 7; count of bases not matched to a gene: 10. This CDR3 has 16 residues. This clonotype was seen only a few times. The antigen is unknown. For TCR beta, libraries came from quantitative 5'-RACE with molecular barcodes. Each CDR3 protein is one row after TCRdb ran MiXCR on the 5' RACE reads. Among more than 300,000 distinct CDR3 sequences listed, around 8% were seen once. The chain links TRBV9 to TRBJ2-7, with 13 bases matching TRBD2. The sample comprised blood, either unsorted or a sorted T cell fraction (not recorded which). The sequence was collected from a male donor with ankylosing spondylitis. CDR3 bases: TGTGCCAGCAGCGGACCAGGACTAGCGGGAGTGGAAGAGCAGTACTTC. As protein: CASSGPGLAGVEEQYF.